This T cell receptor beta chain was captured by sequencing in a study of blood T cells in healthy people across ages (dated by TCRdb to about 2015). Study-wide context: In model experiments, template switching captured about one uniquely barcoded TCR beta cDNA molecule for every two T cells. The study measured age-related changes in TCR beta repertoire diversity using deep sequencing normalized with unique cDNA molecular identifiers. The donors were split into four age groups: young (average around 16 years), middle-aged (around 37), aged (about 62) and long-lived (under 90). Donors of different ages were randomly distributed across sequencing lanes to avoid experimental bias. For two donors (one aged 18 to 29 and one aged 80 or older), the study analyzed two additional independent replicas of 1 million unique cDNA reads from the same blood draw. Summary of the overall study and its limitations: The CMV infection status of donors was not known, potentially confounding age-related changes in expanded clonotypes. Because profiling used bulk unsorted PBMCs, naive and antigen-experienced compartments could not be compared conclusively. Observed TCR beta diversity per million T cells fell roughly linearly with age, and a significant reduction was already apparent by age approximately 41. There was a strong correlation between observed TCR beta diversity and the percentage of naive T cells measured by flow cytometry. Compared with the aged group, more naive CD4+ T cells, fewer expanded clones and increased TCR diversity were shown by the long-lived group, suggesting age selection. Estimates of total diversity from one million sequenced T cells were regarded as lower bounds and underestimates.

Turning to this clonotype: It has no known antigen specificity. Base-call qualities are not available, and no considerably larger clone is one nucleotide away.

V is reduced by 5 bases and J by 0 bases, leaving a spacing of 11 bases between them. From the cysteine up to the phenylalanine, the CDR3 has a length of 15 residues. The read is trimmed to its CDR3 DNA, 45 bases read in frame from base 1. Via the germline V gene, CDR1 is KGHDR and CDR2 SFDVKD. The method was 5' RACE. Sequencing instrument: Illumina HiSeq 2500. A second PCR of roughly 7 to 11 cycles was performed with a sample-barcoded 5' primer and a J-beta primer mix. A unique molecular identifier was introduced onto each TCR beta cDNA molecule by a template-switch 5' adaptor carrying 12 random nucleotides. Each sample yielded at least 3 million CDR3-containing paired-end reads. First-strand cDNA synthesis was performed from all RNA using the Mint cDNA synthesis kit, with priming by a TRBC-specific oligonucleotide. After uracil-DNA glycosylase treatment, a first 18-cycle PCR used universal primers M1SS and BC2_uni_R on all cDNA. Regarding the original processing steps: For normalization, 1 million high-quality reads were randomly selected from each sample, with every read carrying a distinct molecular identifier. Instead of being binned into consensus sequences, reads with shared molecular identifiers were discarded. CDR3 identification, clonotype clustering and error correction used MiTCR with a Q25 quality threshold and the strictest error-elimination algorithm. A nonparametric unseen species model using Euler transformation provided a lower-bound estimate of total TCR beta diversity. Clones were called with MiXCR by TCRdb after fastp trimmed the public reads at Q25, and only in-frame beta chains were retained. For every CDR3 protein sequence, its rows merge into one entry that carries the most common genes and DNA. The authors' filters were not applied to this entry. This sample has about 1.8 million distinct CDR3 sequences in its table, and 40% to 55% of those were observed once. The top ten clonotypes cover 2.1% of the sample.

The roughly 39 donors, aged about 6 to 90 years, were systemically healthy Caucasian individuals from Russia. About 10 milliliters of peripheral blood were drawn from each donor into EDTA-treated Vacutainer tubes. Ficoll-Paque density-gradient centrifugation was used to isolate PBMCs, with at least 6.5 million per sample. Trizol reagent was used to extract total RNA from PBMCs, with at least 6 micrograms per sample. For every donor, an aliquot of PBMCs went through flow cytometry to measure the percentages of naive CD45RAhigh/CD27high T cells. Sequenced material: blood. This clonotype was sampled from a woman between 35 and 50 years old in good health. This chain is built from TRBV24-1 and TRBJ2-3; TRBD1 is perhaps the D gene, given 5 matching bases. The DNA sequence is TGTGCCACCAGTGCCGAGACAGCAAGCACAGATACGCAGTATTTT. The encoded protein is CATSAETASTDTQYF.